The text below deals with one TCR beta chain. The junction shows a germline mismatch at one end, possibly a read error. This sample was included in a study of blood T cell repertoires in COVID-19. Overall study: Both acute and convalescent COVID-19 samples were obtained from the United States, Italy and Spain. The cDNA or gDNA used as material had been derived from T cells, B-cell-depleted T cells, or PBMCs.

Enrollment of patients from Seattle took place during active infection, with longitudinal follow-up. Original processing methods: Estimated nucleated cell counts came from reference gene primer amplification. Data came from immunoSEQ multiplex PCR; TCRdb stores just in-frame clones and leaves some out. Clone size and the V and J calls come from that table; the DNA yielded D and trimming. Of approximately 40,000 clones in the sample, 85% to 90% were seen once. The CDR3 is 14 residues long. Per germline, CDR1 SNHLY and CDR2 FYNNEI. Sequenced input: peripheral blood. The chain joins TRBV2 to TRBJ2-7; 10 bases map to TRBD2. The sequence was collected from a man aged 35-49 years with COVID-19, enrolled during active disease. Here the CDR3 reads CASRERGGSHEQYF. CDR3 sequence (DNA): TGTGCCAGCAGGGAGCGGGGGGGCTCCCACGAGCAGTACTTC.